These 20 T cell receptor beta chains were all obtained from the same sample, sequenced in a study of T cells after yellow fever vaccination. TCRdb re-called the 5' RACE reads through MiXCR, storing one row per CDR3 protein. The table records 200,000 to 300,000 distinct CDR3 sequences, 10% to 15% of them present only once. The input for sequencing was CD4+ T cells sorted from PBMCs, taken 45 days after the yellow fever booster vaccination. Receptor source: a man aged 30-40 years who received the YFV17D yellow fever vaccine.

At least ten counts were recorded for this clonotype. The V call is TRBV10-3, the J call TRBJ2-7; 9 bases map to TRBD2. The V and J ends lost 6 bases and 2 bases, in that order; junction bases with no gene match: 2. Per the germline V gene, CDR1 is ENHRY and CDR2 is SYGVKD. This CDR3 contains 13 residues. In DNA, the CDR3 is TGTGCCATCAGGGGACTAGCCCCCTACGAGCAGTACTTC. This translates into CAIRGLAPYEQYF.

This clonotype was counted a few times. V is TRBV7-2 and J is TRBJ2-7, with D possibly being TRBD2 (6 bases). The germline CDR1 and CDR2 sequences are SGHTA and FQGNSA. V was trimmed by 6 bases and J by 5 bases, leaving 11 bases between them. The CDR3 is made up of 12 amino acids. The CDR3 loop reads CASRSGSDEQYF. CDR3 nucleotides: TGTGCCAGCAGGAGCGGGTCGGACGAGCAGTACTTC.

This clonotype occurred a few times. This rearrangement joins TRBV5-6 to TRBJ2-1; D is uncertain. Germline CDR1 SGHDT, CDR2 YYEEEE. Trimming took off 1 base at V and 5 bases at J, with 10 bases between the two ends. The CDR3 loop spans 14 amino acids. The CDR3 DNA is TGTGCCAGCAGCTTGTATGGTAGCCACAATGAGCAGTTCTTC. It encodes CASSLYGSHNEQFF.

A few counts support this clonotype. J is TRBJ2-5 and V is TRBV5-1; D is perhaps TRBD1 or TRBD2 (5 bases each). V was shortened by 7 bases and J by 3 bases, with 16 bases between the two germline ends. This CDR3 is built from 14 residues. In germline, CDR1 is SGHRS, CDR2 YFSETQ. The CDR3, as DNA: TGCGCCAGCGGGACCGGTGGGCGCGAAGAGACCCAGTACTTC. Amino acid sequence: CASGTGGREETQYF.

In its sample, this clonotype was seen a few times. The rearrangement joins TRBV10-3 to TRBJ2-7; 9 nucleotides align to TRBD2. CDR3 size: 15 residues. CDR1 and CDR2 from the germline V gene are ENHRY and SYGVKD. After removal of 6 bases from V and 3 bases from J, the junction contained 9 bases not matched to a gene. The CDR3 DNA follows: TGTGCCATCAGCGACGGACTAGCGATAGGCTACGAGCAGTACTTC. It codes for CAISDGLAIGYEQYF.

The chain uses TRBV12-3 or TRBV12-4 and TRBJ2-3; D is unresolved. CDR3 length: 13 residues. V was trimmed by 6 bases and J by 7 bases, leaving 14 bases between them. CDR3 sequence: CASSSRVGNTQYF. The DNA of the CDR3 is TGTGCCAGCAGCTCTCGGGTAGGGAATACGCAGTATTTT.

This clonotype was observed a handful of times. The chain recombines TRBV6-5 with TRBJ1-2, with D perhaps TRBD1 (6 bases). From germline, CDR1 is MNHEY and CDR2 SVGAGI. Trimming cost V 6 bases and J 7 bases, with 21 bases left between them. CDR3 length: 15 residues. The DNA of the CDR3 is TGTGCCAGCAGCTATCGGGACACGAGAAGAGGTGGCTACACCTTC. Its translation is CASSYRDTRRGGYTF.

This clonotype showed up just a few times. This chain uses TRBV19 with TRBJ1-5; 10 nucleotides line up with TRBD1. Germline loops: CDR1 LNHDA, CDR2 SQIVND (reference sequence). The CDR3 covers 16 residues. The J segment lost 7 bases and the V segment lost 7 bases, leaving 13 bases of the junction unmatched. CDR3 amino acids: CASTPSRDRGGQPQHF. The DNA of the CDR3 is TGTGCCAGTACCCCATCCCGGGACAGGGGAGGACAGCCCCAGCATTTT.

The rearrangement joins TRBV27 to TRBJ2-1; 12 bases fit TRBD1. There are 16 residues in the CDR3. Germline values: CDR1 MNHEY, CDR2 SMNVEV (reference sequence). V lost 8 bases to trimming and J lost 7 bases; unmatched junction nucleotides: 12. CDR3 nucleotides: TGTGCCAGCCTTCCTTATGGGACAGGGGGCAAGAATGAGCAGTTCTTC. As protein: CASLPYGTGGKNEQFF.

Only a few counts were recorded for this clonotype. A read error may be the cause here, since a much bigger clone is one base away. V is TRBV12-3 or TRBV12-4 and J is TRBJ1-5; D is undetermined. CDR3 length: 13 residues. V dropped 3 bases and J dropped 4 bases, with 7 bases sitting between them. The CDR3 protein is CASSLPGNQPQHF. The CDR3 nucleotides read TGTGCCAGCAGTTTGCCGGGGAATCAGCCCCAGCATTTT.

This clonotype was detected only a few times. The V and J genes are TRBV5-1 and TRBJ2-1, with D uncertain. The V gene lost 2 bases and the J gene lost 6 bases, with 12 bases spanning the gap. Per the germline V gene, CDR1 is SGHRS and CDR2 is YFSETQ. The CDR3 length is 14 residues. The CDR3 sequence: CASSFDLAINEQFF. CDR3 sequence (DNA): TGCGCCAGCAGCTTTGACTTAGCTATCAATGAGCAGTTCTTC.

This rearrangement joins TRBV19 to TRBJ2-2; TRBD2 matches 14 bases. Germline loops: CDR1 LNHDA, CDR2 SQIVND (reference sequence). The V gene end was trimmed by 5 bases and the J gene end by 7 bases; junction bases not matched to a gene: 6. This CDR3 is 16 amino acids long. CDR3 coding DNA: TGTGCCAGTAGTGCGGGACTAGCGGGAGATATCGGGGAGCTGTTTTTT. This encodes CASSAGLAGDIGELFF.

The chain joins TRBV12-3 or TRBV12-4 to TRBJ2-1; TRBD2 matches at 12 bases. The trim removed 6 bases at V and 8 bases at J, leaving 5 bases unmatched. This CDR3 contains 14 residues. Here the CDR3 reads CASSPGLAGYEQFF. Here the CDR3 DNA reads TGTGCCAGCAGCCCCGGACTAGCGGGGTATGAGCAGTTCTTC.

In this sample, this clonotype turned up a few times. The chain combines TRBV28 with TRBJ2-5; TRBD1 might be the D (5 bases). V lost 3 bases to trimming and J lost 7 bases, with 18 bases between them. This CDR3 region has 15 residues. CDR1 MDHEN and CDR2 SYDVKM come from the germline V gene. The CDR3 reads CASSFRGPTSRTQYF. CDR3 coding DNA: TGTGCCAGCAGTTTTAGGGGCCCTACCTCGAGGACCCAGTACTTC. The full variable domain, its missing parts supplied by reference TRBV28 and TRBJ2-5, is DVKVTQSSRYLVKRTGEKVFLECVQDMDHENMFWYRQDPGLGLRLIYFSYDVKMKEKGDIPEGYSVSREKKERFSLILESASTNQTSMYLCASSFRGPTSRTQYFGPGTRLLVL.

This clonotype was seen a handful of times. The chain links TRBV6-4 to TRBJ2-1; 10 nucleotides align to TRBD2. This CDR3 is built from 14 residues. V was pared by 7 bases and J by 0 bases, with 0 bases of the junction left unmatched. Germline CDR1 reads MRHNA; CDR2 reads SNTAGT. The CDR3: CASTSGGSYNEQFF. The DNA for the CDR3 is TGTGCCAGCACTAGCGGGGGCTCCTACAATGAGCAGTTCTTC.

This clonotype was seen a handful of times. The gene calls are TRBV10-3 and TRBJ1-4; tentatively, D is TRBD1 (5 bases). This CDR3 comprises 14 residues. CDR1 is ENHRY, CDR2 SYGVKD, per germline. V lost 4 bases to trimming and J lost 5 bases, with 11 bases between them. CDR3 in amino acids: CAISVGGGNEKLFF. The CDR3 bases are TGTGCCATCAGTGTTGGGGGGGGAAATGAAAAACTGTTTTTT.

This clonotype was seen a few times. The chain uses TRBV5-5 and TRBJ2-3; 8 bases fit TRBD1. The trim removed 2 bases at V and 4 bases at J, leaving 3 bases unmatched. The length of the CDR3 is 14 residues. Germline values: CDR1 SGHKS, CDR2 YYEKEE (reference sequence). The CDR3, as DNA: TGTGCCAGCAGCTTTCCAGGGGGCGCAGATACGCAGTATTTT. Encoded protein: CASSFPGGADTQYF.

This clonotype has only a few counts. The chain has TRBV3-1 and TRBJ1-5; the match to TRBD1 covers 7 bases. This CDR3 is built from 15 residues. V shed 0 bases and J 2 bases; nucleotides not matched to a gene: 1. Germline values: CDR1 LGHDT, CDR2 YNNKEL (reference sequence). CDR3 loop: CASSQDGQGNQPQHF. CDR3 nucleotides: TGTGCCAGCAGCCAAGACGGACAGGGCAATCAGCCCCAGCATTTT.

The chain is built from TRBV19 and TRBJ2-1; tentative D call: TRBD1 (5 bases). The V end lost 1 base, the J end lost 4 bases, and 14 bases lay between the germline ends. Germline V gives CDR1 LNHDA, CDR2 SQIVND (reference sequence). This CDR3 spans 16 amino acids. This CDR3 reads CASSIVGVGVYNEQFF. The CDR3 region has the DNA TGTGCCAGTAGTATAGTTGGGGTAGGGGTTTACAATGAGCAGTTCTTC.

This clonotype was seen a handful of times. The chain combines TRBV6-2 or TRBV6-3 with TRBJ2-3; D not certain. The CDR3 is 13 amino acids. Trimming pared 2 bases from V and 6 bases from J, leaving 9 bases between. From germline, CDR1 is MNHEY and CDR2 SVGEGT. In DNA, the CDR3 is TGTGCCAGCAGTTACATGATCACCGATACGCAGTATTTT. As protein: CASSYMITDTQYF.